These 3 T cell receptor beta chains originate from one sample sequenced in a study of human T cells and chemical hapten exposure. As for time point: patch test 1, 2 weeks after DPC sensitization. Sample treatment: therapeutic diphenylcyclopropenone sensitization with weekly scalp DPC. TCRdb re-called the RACE reads with MiXCR, one entry per CDR3 protein. Of about 13,000 distinct CDR3 sequences in the sample, approximately 16% are singletons; the top ten hold 7.2%. Sample: whole blood, taken in connection with sensitization to the hapten diphenylcyclopropenone (DPC). These receptors came from a woman younger than 45 with alopecia areata. Some clones in this sample may be carry-over from other donors' samples.

This clonotype has ten or more counts. The gene calls are TRBV4-2 and TRBJ2-4; TRBD2 agrees at 8 bases. The germline V gene encodes CDR1 LGHNA and CDR2 YNFKEQ. Germline trimming cut 4 bases from V and 6 bases from J; bases unmatched to any gene: 11. The CDR3 has 16 residues. The CDR3 sequence: CASSLGTGGPGNIQYF. The CDR3 DNA sequence: TGTGCCAGCAGCCTTGGTACGGGAGGGCCGGGAAACATTCAGTACTTC.

The genes are TRBV19 and TRBJ1-1; D is ambiguous. The V and J ends lost 3 bases and 8 bases respectively, with 10 bases between them. The CDR3 is made up of 12 amino acids. Germline V gene data show CDR1 as LNHDA and CDR2 as SQIVND (reference sequence). CDR3 residues: CASSISLSEAFF. The DNA of the CDR3 is TGTGCCAGTAGTATTTCACTTTCCGAAGCTTTCTTT.

This clonotype was counted at least ten times. The CDR3 DNA follows: TGTGCCAGCAGTTTTCCGGGACAGGGCTACGAGCAGTACGTC. Its translation: CASSFPGQGYEQYV. The gene calls are TRBV6-2 or TRBV6-3 and TRBJ2-7, with 9 bases that match TRBD1. Germline V gene lookup returns CDR1 MNHEY and CDR2 SVGEGT. J gave up 3 bases and V 4 bases, and 4 bases lay outside the gene matches. The CDR3 sequence is 14 residues long.